This TCR beta chain was recovered during a study of control samples from healthy donors and cancer patients. TCRdb's copy holds only in-frame clones and misses some; the assay was immunoSEQ multiplex PCR. The table lists about 170,000 clones, 91% of them singletons. Germline assignment: CDR1 MNHEY and CDR2 SMNVEV (reference sequence). Trimming removed 2 bases at V and 0 bases at J, with 8 bases between. The CDR3 has 14 residues. The chain employs TRBV27 and TRBJ2-7; D is undetermined. The receptor was isolated from a woman aged 25-40 years in good health. The sample consisted of blood. The CDR3 sequence: CASSLDGPSYEQYF. CDR3 nucleotides: TGTGCCAGCAGTTTAGACGGACCCTCCTACGAGCAGTACTTC.